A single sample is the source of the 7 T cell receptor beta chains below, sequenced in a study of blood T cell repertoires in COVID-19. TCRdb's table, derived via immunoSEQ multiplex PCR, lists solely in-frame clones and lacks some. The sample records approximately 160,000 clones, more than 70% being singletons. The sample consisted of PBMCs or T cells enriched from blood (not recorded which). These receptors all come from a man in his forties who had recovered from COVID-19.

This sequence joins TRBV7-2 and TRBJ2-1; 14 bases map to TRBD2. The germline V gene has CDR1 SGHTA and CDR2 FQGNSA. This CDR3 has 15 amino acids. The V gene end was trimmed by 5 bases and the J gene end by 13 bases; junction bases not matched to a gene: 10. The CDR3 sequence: CASSTTSGGAGVQFF. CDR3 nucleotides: TGTGCCAGCAGCACGACTAGCGGGGGGGCCGGAGTTCAGTTCTTC. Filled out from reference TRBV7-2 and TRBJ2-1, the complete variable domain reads GAGVSQSPSNKVTEKGKDVELRCDPISGHTALYWYRQSLGQGLEFLIYFQGNSAPDKSGLPSDRFSAERTGGSVSTLTIQRTQQEDSAVYLCASSTTSGGAGVQFFGPGTRLTVL.

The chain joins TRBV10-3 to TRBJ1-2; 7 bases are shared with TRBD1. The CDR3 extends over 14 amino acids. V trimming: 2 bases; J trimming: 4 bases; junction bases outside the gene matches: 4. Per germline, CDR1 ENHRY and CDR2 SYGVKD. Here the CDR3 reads CAISEPGQIYGYTF. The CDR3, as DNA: TGTGCCATCAGTGAGCCGGGACAGATCTATGGCTACACCTTC.

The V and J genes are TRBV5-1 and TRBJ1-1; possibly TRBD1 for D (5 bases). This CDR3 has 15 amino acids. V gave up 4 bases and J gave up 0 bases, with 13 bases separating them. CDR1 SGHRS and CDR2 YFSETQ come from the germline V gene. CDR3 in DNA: TGCGCCAGCAGCCCGCGGACATCTATGAACACTGAAGCTTTCTTT. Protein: CASSPRTSMNTEAFF. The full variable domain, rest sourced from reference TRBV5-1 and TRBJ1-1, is KAGVTQTPRYLIKTRGQQVTLSCSPISGHRSVSWYQQTPGQGLQFLFEYFSETQRNKGNFPGRFSGRQFSNSRSEMNVSTLELGDSALYLCASSPRTSMNTEAFFGQGTRLTVV.

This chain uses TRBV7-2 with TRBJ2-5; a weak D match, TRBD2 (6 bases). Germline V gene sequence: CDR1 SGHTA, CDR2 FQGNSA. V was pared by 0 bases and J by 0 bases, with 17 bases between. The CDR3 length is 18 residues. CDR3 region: CASSLALAGTFNQETQYF. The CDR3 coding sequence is TGTGCCAGCAGCTTAGCCCTAGCCGGGACTTTCAACCAAGAGACCCAGTACTTC.

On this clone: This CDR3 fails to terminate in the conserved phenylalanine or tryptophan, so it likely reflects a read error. This CDR3 is CASSPPLRPEQYG. The CDR3 DNA is TGTGCCAGCTCACCACCGCTCAGGCCCGAGCAGTACGGC. V gene TRBV18 combines with J gene TRBJ2-7; D unresolved. Trimming took 0 bases from V and 6 from J, leaving 9 bases between them. Per germline, CDR1 KGHSH and CDR2 LQKENI. The CDR3 totals 13 residues.

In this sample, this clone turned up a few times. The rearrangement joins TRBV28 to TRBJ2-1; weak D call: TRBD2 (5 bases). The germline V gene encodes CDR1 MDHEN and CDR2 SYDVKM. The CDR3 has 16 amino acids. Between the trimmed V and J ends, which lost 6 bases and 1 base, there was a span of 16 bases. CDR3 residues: CASRGLLAGSYNEQFF. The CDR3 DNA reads TGTGCCAGCAGGGGCCTGTTGGCGGGTTCCTACAATGAGCAGTTCTTC. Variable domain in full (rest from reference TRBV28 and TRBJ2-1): DVKVTQSSRYLVKRTGEKVFLECVQDMDHENMFWYRQDPGLGLRLIYFSYDVKMKEKGDIPEGYSVSREKKERFSLILESASTNQTSMYLCASRGLLAGSYNEQFFGPGTRLTVL.

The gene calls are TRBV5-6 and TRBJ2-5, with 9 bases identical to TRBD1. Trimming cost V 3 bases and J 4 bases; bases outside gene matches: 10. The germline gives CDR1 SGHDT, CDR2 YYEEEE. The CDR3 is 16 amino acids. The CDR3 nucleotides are TGTGCCAGCAGCTCGACAGGGGGGAGCGTCAGAGAGACCCAGTACTTC. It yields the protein CASSSTGGSVRETQYF.